The 29 T cell receptor beta chains in this list originate from one sample, sequenced in a study of shared clonotypes between healthy human individuals. This table comes from immunoSEQ multiplex PCR, and its TCRdb copy is limited to in-frame clones, with some not included. The data show over a million clones, with about 84% seen just once and roughly 0.61% held by the top ten. The sequencing sample was made of memory CD4+ T cells from PBMCs. Subset given: CD45RA-negative fraction. Receptors were obtained from a man aged 18 to 30 in good health. Some clones in this sample may be carry-over from other donors' samples.

The chain employs TRBV9 and TRBJ1-2, with 10 bases lining up with TRBD1. The germline gives CDR1 SGDLS, CDR2 YYNGEE. V was pared by 3 bases and J by 4 bases, with 6 bases of the junction left unmatched. The CDR3 sequence is 15 residues long. The CDR3 bases are TGTGCCAGCAGCGACACATGGACAGGGGGCTATGGCTACACCTTC. Translating gives CASSDTWTGGYGYTF.

The chain recombines TRBV13 with TRBJ1-2; D unclear. The germline V gene has CDR1 PRHDT and CDR2 FYEKMQ (reference sequence). This CDR3 spans 15 amino acids. The V gene lost 0 bases and the J gene lost 1 base, with 9 bases spanning the gap. The CDR3 DNA follows: TGTGCCAGCAGCTTAGGGCAGCCGAGTAACTATGGCTACACCTTC. Translation: CASSLGQPSNYGYTF.

This clone turned up a few times. V is TRBV27 and J is TRBJ2-1; 7 nucleotides match TRBD2. V was pared by 6 bases and J by 3 bases, with 8 bases of the junction left unmatched. CDR1 is MNHEY, CDR2 SMNVEV, per germline (reference sequence). The CDR3 extends over 15 amino acids. The CDR3 spells CASRRSTSLYNEQFF. CDR3 sequence (DNA): TGTGCCAGCAGGCGGTCGACTAGCCTCTACAATGAGCAGTTCTTC.

A note on this clone: Within the sample, other DNA sequences also encode this same CDR3. The rearrangement uses TRBV28 and TRBJ1-5; no clear D gene. Germline V gene data show CDR1 as MDHEN and CDR2 as SYDVKM. The V end lost 7 bases, the J end lost 3 bases, and 13 bases lay between the germline ends. This CDR3 has 14 residues. CDR3: CASTKGRFNQPQHF. The CDR3 DNA is TGTGCCAGCACCAAAGGGCGGTTCAATCAGCCCCAGCATTTT.

This clone was found a few times. The chain carries TRBV7-9 and TRBJ1-2, with 8 bases identical to TRBD1. V lost 9 bases and J lost 5; bases outside the gene matches: 5. The CDR3 has 12 residues. Germline V CDR1 and CDR2: SEHNR, FQNEAQ (reference sequence). CDR3 amino acids: CARSGQVYGYTF. CDR3 in DNA: TGTGCCAGATCGGGACAGGTTTATGGCTACACCTTC.

A few counts support this clone. The rearrangement joins TRBV6-5 to TRBJ2-7; a possible D gene is TRBD1 (5 bases). The CDR3 has 12 residues. Trimming pared 10 bases from V and 0 bases from J, leaving 10 bases between. Looked up from germline, CDR1 is MNHEY and CDR2 is SVGAGI. The CDR3 loop reads CATRQSSYEQYF. In DNA, the CDR3 is TGTGCCACCCGACAGAGCTCCTACGAGCAGTACTTC.

V usage is TRBV7-8 and J usage is TRBJ2-7; TRBD1 might be the D (5 bases). The CDR3 is 12 residues long. V was clipped by 2 bases and J by 7 bases, with 9 bases between them. CDR1 SGHVS and CDR2 FQNEAQ come from the germline V gene. The CDR3 sequence is CASSLQGEEQYF. The DNA for the CDR3 is TGTGCCAGCAGCTTACAAGGGGAAGAGCAGTACTTC. Based on the CDR3 plus reference TRBV7-8 and TRBJ2-7, the full variable domain is GAGVSQSPRYKVAKRGQDVALRCDPISGHVSLFWYQQALGQGPEFLTYFQNEAQLDKSGLPSDRFFAERPEGSVSTLKIQRTQQEDSAVYLCASSLQGEEQYFGPGTRLTVT.

This clone came up once. The chain couples TRBV27 to TRBJ2-5, with 9 bases that match TRBD1. The V gene's germline CDR1 is MNHEY and CDR2 SMNVEV (reference sequence). The CDR3 consists of 16 residues. V shed 6 bases, J shed 5 bases, and the junction held 13 bases outside the gene matches. The CDR3 sequence: CASRGIYRGRMETQYF. DNA for the CDR3: TGTGCCAGCAGGGGGATTTACAGGGGGCGAATGGAGACCCAGTACTTC.

The V call is TRBV30, the J call TRBJ2-2, with D possibly being TRBD1 (5 bases). CDR3 length: 16 amino acids. Germline V gives CDR1 GTSNPN, CDR2 SVGIG (reference sequence). Trimming left V 8 bases short and J 0 bases short, with 19 bases between. The CDR3 bases are TGTGCCGGACATATGCCGGTGGCCACGAACACCGGGGAGCTGTTTTTT. It codes for CAGHMPVATNTGELFF.

This clone was counted a few times. The V gene is TRBV29-1, the J gene TRBJ1-1; D unclear. Germline loops: CDR1 SQVTM, CDR2 ANQGSEA. V was shortened by 5 bases and J by 1 base, with 5 bases between the two germline ends. This CDR3 has 11 residues. The CDR3: CSVLGNTEAFF. The CDR3 DNA is TGCAGCGTTTTGGGGAACACTGAAGCTTTCTTT.

This clone appeared once. The V and J genes are TRBV30 and TRBJ2-7, with 7 bases that match TRBD2. CDR3 length: 15 amino acids. Germline V gene lookup returns CDR1 GTSNPN and CDR2 SVGIG (reference sequence). The CDR3 bases are TGTGCTTACGCGGCCCAGCGGGGACCCCCCTACGAGCAGTACTTC. It codes for CAYAAQRGPPYEQYF.

The DNA for the CDR3 is TGTGCCAGCAGCATCCAGGGTAACACCGGGGAGCTGTTTTTT. It specifies CASSIQGNTGELFF. The genes are TRBV2 and TRBJ2-2; TRBD1 might be the D (5 bases). V gave up 6 bases and J gave up 2 bases, with 10 bases separating them. This CDR3 has 14 amino acids. Germline V gene data show CDR1 as SNHLY and CDR2 as FYNNEI.

The sample holds a few counts of this clone. The rearrangement uses TRBV12-1 and TRBJ2-2; the tabulated D call, TRBD2, remains unverified against the DNA. TRBV12-1 is tagged as a pseudogene. This CDR3 is 15 amino acids long. CDR3 protein: CASPRGGALSGELFF. The CDR3 nucleotides are TGTGCCAGCCCCCGCGGGGGTGCTCTGTCCGGGGAGCTGTTTTTT.

The rearrangement joins TRBV21-1 to TRBJ1-2; the table's D call, TRBD1, has no DNA check behind it. TRBV21-1 is labeled a pseudogene. The CDR3 has 15 residues. The CDR3 nucleotides are TGTGCCAGCACTTCGAAGACAGGGGGCGACTATGGCTACACCTTC. It encodes CASTSKTGGDYGYTF.

This sequence joins TRBV28 and TRBJ2-4, with 14 bases matching TRBD2. V was pared by 5 bases and J by 10 bases, with 10 bases of the junction left unmatched. The germline V gene encodes CDR1 MDHEN and CDR2 SYDVKM. The CDR3 sequence is 16 residues long. The CDR3 DNA reads TGTGCCAGCAGTCGTGGACTAGCGGGAGGAGAGAAAATTCAGTACTTC. Protein: CASSRGLAGGEKIQYF.

The chain links TRBV7-3 to TRBJ2-3; no clear D. From germline, CDR1 is SGHTA and CDR2 FQGTGA. The CDR3 loop spans 14 amino acids. Trimming took 5 bases from V and 3 from J, leaving 12 bases between them. Here the CDR3 DNA reads TGTGCCAGCAGCCTTGGGATGAGAACAGATACGCAGTATTTT. The encoded protein is CASSLGMRTDTQYF.

The chain is built from TRBV7-9 and TRBJ2-1; TRBD1 aligns across 8 bases. V trimming: 6 bases; J trimming: 0 bases; junction bases outside the gene matches: 4. Germline values: CDR1 SEHNR, CDR2 FQNEAQ (reference sequence). The length of the CDR3 is 15 residues. The CDR3 is CASRPTGGSYNEQFF. As DNA, the CDR3 is TGTGCCAGCAGACCAACAGGGGGCTCCTACAATGAGCAGTTCTTC.

This clone appeared once. This rearrangement joins TRBV27 to TRBJ1-6; D uncertain. This CDR3 comprises 16 residues. With 3 bases removed from V and 3 bases from J, the gap between germline ends came to 12 bases. CDR1 is MNHEY and CDR2 is SMNVEV in the germline V gene (reference sequence). The CDR3: CASSLIPSLYNSPLHF. The CDR3 DNA reads TGTGCCAGCAGTTTGATCCCGAGTCTCTATAATTCACCCCTCCACTTT.

CDR3 nucleotide sequence: TGTGCCAGCAGCCGCCAAACCTCTGGGGCCAACGTCCTGACTTTC. It specifies CASSRQTSGANVLTF. This chain links TRBV9 with TRBJ2-6; D gene ambiguous. Per germline, CDR1 SGDLS and CDR2 YYNGEE. This CDR3 spans 15 amino acids. Trimming took 4 bases from V and 0 from J, leaving 8 bases between them.

This clone was seen only a few times. The J gene is TRBJ1-2, the V gene TRBV28, with D hard to call. The length of the CDR3 is 11 residues. Germline CDR1 MDHEN, CDR2 SYDVKM. Trimming shortened V by 4 bases and J by 8 bases, and 8 bases separated the two germline ends. The CDR3 reads CASSSPWGYTF. The CDR3 DNA sequence: TGTGCCAGCAGTTCCCCCTGGGGCTACACCTTC.

V gene TRBV6-5 combines with J gene TRBJ2-2, with TRBD2 matching over 13 bases. The length of the CDR3 is 14 residues. The V and J ends lost 6 bases and 10 bases, in that order; junction bases with no gene match: 5. Per germline, CDR1 MNHEY and CDR2 SVGAGI. The CDR3 coding sequence is TGTGCCAGCAGAACTAGCGGGAGGGCCCAGGAGCTGTTTTTT. Its translation is CASRTSGRAQELFF.

CDR3 in DNA: TGTGCCAGCAGCGCCCCGGGACTAGCCGGTAATGAGCAGTTCTTC. Translated, it gives CASSAPGLAGNEQFF. The chain employs TRBV5-6 and TRBJ2-1, with 9 bases aligning to TRBD2. CDR1 is SGHDT and CDR2 is YYEEEE in the germline V gene. With V trimmed by 4 bases and J by 7 bases, 9 bases remained unmatched. The CDR3 sequence is 15 residues long.

The J gene is TRBJ1-2, the V gene TRBV30; no definite D call. V was cut by 3 bases and J by 8 bases, with 13 bases left in between. This CDR3 comprises 12 residues. Germline V gene lookup returns CDR1 GTSNPN and CDR2 SVGIG (reference sequence). CDR3 residues: CAWRPSMQGYTF. CDR3 DNA: TGTGCCTGGAGACCGTCTATGCAGGGCTACACCTTC.

This clone occurred once. The chain is built from TRBV4-1 and TRBJ2-5, with TRBD1 as a possible D gene (5 bases). The CDR3 spans 14 residues. Germline V CDR1 and CDR2: MGHRA, YSYEKL. Trimming took off 4 bases at V and 4 bases at J, with 13 bases between the two ends. CDR3 coding DNA: TGCGCCAGCAGCCTCAGGGTGCAAGGAGAGACCCAGTACTTC. Amino acids: CASSLRVQGETQYF.

V and J are TRBV5-1 and TRBJ2-3; 12 bases map to TRBD1. Unmatched junction bases numbered 6, after V lost 2 bases and J lost 2 bases. CDR1 is SGHRS and CDR2 is YFSETQ in the germline V gene. This CDR3 has 17 residues. The CDR3 coding sequence is TGCGCCAGCAGCTTTCGGGGACAGGGGGCTGACACAGATACGCAGTATTTT. It codes for CASSFRGQGADTDTQYF.

This chain uses TRBV21-1 with TRBJ1-5. TRBV21-1 is annotated as a pseudogene. This CDR3 is built from 24 residues. As DNA, the CDR3 is TGTGCCAGCAGCAAATTTGGGCCCCGGATCCGAACAGCGGCTAGGGGATATAGCAATCAGCCCCAGCATTTT. It yields the protein CASSKFGPRIRTAARGYSNQPQHF.

J is TRBJ2-4 and V is TRBV6-6; the D gene could be TRBD1 or TRBD2 (5 bases each). The length of the CDR3 is 13 residues. The V gene's germline CDR1 is MNHNY and CDR2 SVGAGI (reference sequence). With 8 bases removed from V and 7 bases from J, the gap between germline ends came to 15 bases. This chain's CDR3 is CASGPGWGNIQYF. The CDR3 coding sequence is TGTGCCAGCGGTCCGGGGTGGGGGAACATTCAGTACTTC.

This clone was seen a handful of times. This chain links TRBV29-1 with TRBJ1-1; 8 positions agree with TRBD1. The CDR3 has 15 residues. Germline values: CDR1 SQVTM, CDR2 ANQGSEA. J gave up 2 bases and V 6 bases, and 11 bases lay outside the gene matches. The CDR3 loop is CSVVRWGQDNTEAFF. The CDR3 region has the DNA TGCAGCGTGGTGAGGTGGGGACAGGATAACACTGAAGCTTTCTTT.

The chain combines TRBV9 with TRBJ1-2; no clear D. Looked up from germline, CDR1 is SGDLS and CDR2 is YYNGEE. CDR3 length equals 12 residues. V shed 9 bases and J shed 5 bases, with 14 bases lying between them. The DNA of the CDR3 is TGTGCCAAGCCTTGGGAGAGTTATGGCTACACCTTC. This codes for CAKPWESYGYTF. Full variable domain (remainder filled in from reference TRBV9 and TRBJ1-2): DSGVTQTPKHLITATGQRVTLRCSPRSGDLSVYWYQQSLDQGLQFLIQYYNGEERAKGNILERFSAQQFPDLHSELNLSSLELGDSALYFCAKPWESYGYTFGSGTRLTVV.